This T cell receptor beta chain was observed in a study of long-term antiretroviral therapy in people with HIV. Study-level points and caveats: Clones expanded before ART dominated the repertoire at all time points.

Participants with HIV, all of them, were treated in the United States. In each sample, roughly 1-11 million cryopreserved PBMC were present before DNA extraction. Survey-level immunoSEQ v3.0 assays were run. The method was immunoSEQ multiplex PCR; TCRdb's version includes in-frame clones alone and lacks a portion of them. Here the sample spans about 15,000 clones, about four fifths being singletons. On this clone: Antigen specificity is unknown.

This CDR3 spans 12 amino acids. The ends were cut back, 2 bases at V and 0 bases at J, with 1 base in the middle. Germline V CDR1 and CDR2: SGDLS, YYNGEE. The material was unsorted PBMCs, obtained just before starting antiretroviral therapy. The chain combines TRBV9 with TRBJ2-3, with D hard to call. This clonotype originated in a man aged 40-50 years with HIV. The CDR3 sequence: CASSVSTDTQYF. The CDR3 DNA follows: TGTGCCAGCAGCGTCAGCACAGATACGCAGTATTTT.